This T cell receptor (beta chain) was found in a study of response to subunit inactivated influenza vaccine. TCRdb re-called the RT-PCR reads through MiXCR, storing one row per CDR3 protein. Of approximately 300,000 distinct CDR3 sequences in the sample, 22% were seen once. A word on this clonotype: The antigen is not known.

V lost 4 bases to trimming and J lost 3 bases; unmatched junction nucleotides: 4. This CDR3 contains 15 residues. Germline V gene data show CDR1 as KGHDR and CDR2 as SFDVKD. Regarding the study as a whole: Few new T cells, the authors suggested, are recruited by each seasonal influenza vaccination.

This sequence originates from a man aged 45 to 70 who received an inactivated influenza vaccine. This specimen was PBMCs from blood, taken less than 22 months after vaccination. The chain links TRBV24-1 to TRBJ2-3; 9 bases agree with TRBD1. The CDR3 DNA sequence: TGTGCCACCAGTGAGTCCGGGACAGGGACAGATACGCAGTATTTT. The encoded protein is CATSESGTGTDTQYF.